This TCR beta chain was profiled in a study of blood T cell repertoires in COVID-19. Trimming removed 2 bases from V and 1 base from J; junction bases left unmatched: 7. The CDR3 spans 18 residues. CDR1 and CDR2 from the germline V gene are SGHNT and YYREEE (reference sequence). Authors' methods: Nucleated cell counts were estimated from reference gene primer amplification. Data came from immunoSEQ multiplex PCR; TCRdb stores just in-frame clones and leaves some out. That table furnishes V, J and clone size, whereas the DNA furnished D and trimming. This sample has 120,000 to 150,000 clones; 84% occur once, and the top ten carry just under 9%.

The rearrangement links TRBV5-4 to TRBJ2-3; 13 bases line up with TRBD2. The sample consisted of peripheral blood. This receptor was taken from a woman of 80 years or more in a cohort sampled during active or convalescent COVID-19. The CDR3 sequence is CASSFSRTSGGGTDTQYF. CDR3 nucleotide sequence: TGTGCCAGCAGCTTTTCAAGGACTAGCGGGGGAGGCACAGATACGCAGTATTTT.